One sample yielded the 12 T cell receptor beta chains listed below, sequenced in a study of cytomegalovirus exposure and HLA in healthy donors. 13 Jbeta primers and 60 Vbeta primers were used for the PCR. The protocol was immunoSEQ multiplex PCR, while the TCRdb copy is restricted to in-frame clones and leaves out a portion. The repertoire holds 80,000 or so clones, with approximately 60% as singletons. Sequenced material: PBMCs. These receptors originate from a male donor in good health and CMV-seropositive.

The chain has TRBV28 and TRBJ1-5; TRBD1 matches 7 bases. The ends lost 5 bases at V and 0 bases at J; junction bases unmatched: 16. The germline gives CDR1 MDHEN, CDR2 SYDVKM. This CDR3 has 19 residues. CDR3 DNA sequence: TGTGCCAGCAGTCCGATTCTTGGGGGACAGCTTTATAGCAATCAGCCCCAGCATTTT. It encodes CASSPILGGQLYSNQPQHF.

J is TRBJ2-1 and V is TRBV10-3; 9 bases match TRBD2. Germline V gene sequence: CDR1 ENHRY, CDR2 SYGVKD. V lost 1 base, J lost 9 bases, and 7 bases stayed unmatched. The CDR3 loop spans 15 amino acids. CDR3 residues: CAISEWRGGPGEQFF. The CDR3 DNA is TGTGCCATCAGTGAGTGGCGGGGGGGCCCTGGTGAGCAGTTCTTC.

This chain uses TRBV5-1 with TRBJ1-2; TRBD1 might be the D (6 bases). This CDR3 comprises 13 residues. Per germline, CDR1 SGHRS and CDR2 YFSETQ. V gave up 1 base and J gave up 12 bases, with 16 bases separating them. The CDR3 loop reads CASSLTWATGHTF. The CDR3 nucleotides are TGCGCCAGCAGCTTGACGTGGGCGACAGGTCACACCTTC.

The chain employs TRBV19 and TRBJ2-7; D is possibly TRBD1 (5 bases). The germline V gene encodes CDR1 LNHDA and CDR2 SQIVND (reference sequence). The CDR3 length is 13 residues. The V gene lost 6 bases and the J gene lost 2 bases, with 11 bases spanning the gap. CDR3 nucleotides: TGTGCCAGTAGCCCCAGGACAACCTACGAGCAGTACTTC. It yields the protein CASSPRTTYEQYF.

The chain carries TRBV6-4 and TRBJ1-2, with D maybe TRBD1 (5 bases). The CDR3 totals 14 residues. Trimming removed 2 bases from V and 4 bases from J, with 11 bases in between. Germline V gene lookup returns CDR1 MRHNA and CDR2 SNTAGT. The CDR3 bases are TGTGCCAGCAGTGACGGGCAGGGTGGCTATGGCTACACCTTC. This gives the protein CASSDGQGGYGYTF.

The V call is TRBV5-4, the J call TRBJ2-5; 7 bases are a match to TRBD1. This CDR3 is 15 amino acids long. Per the germline V gene, CDR1 is SGHNT and CDR2 is YYREEE (reference sequence). V lost 2 bases to trimming and J lost 0 bases; unmatched junction nucleotides: 4. This chain's CDR3 is CASSFYRGNQETQYF. CDR3 coding DNA: TGTGCCAGCAGCTTCTACAGGGGTAACCAAGAGACCCAGTACTTC.

The V call is TRBV19, the J call TRBJ1-1; TRBD1 agrees at 7 bases. Trimming cost V 5 bases and J 1 base; bases outside gene matches: 22. The CDR3 is 20 residues long. Germline CDR1 LNHDA, CDR2 SQIVND (reference sequence). The CDR3 nucleotides read TGTGCCAGTAGTCCCCGGCGGGCGCCTGAGGGTTGGACAGGGAACACTGAAGCTTTCTTT. Translating gives CASSPRRAPEGWTGNTEAFF.

The chain is built from TRBV28 and TRBJ2-5, with D perhaps matching TRBD1 (5 bases). Germline V lookup: CDR1 MDHEN, CDR2 SYDVKM. This CDR3 comprises 15 residues. Trimming pared 5 bases from V and 4 bases from J, leaving 17 bases between. The CDR3 nucleotides read TGTGCCAGCAGTCTCCCCTTAGGGGTCGGAGAGACCCAGTACTTC. Its translation is CASSLPLGVGETQYF.

This clone was observed a handful of times. The chain has TRBV28 and TRBJ2-3; a possible D gene is TRBD1 (5 bases). This CDR3 is 12 amino acids long. The V gene lost 8 bases and the J gene lost 2 bases, with 8 bases spanning the gap. The germline V gene has CDR1 MDHEN and CDR2 SYDVKM. The CDR3 spells CASGAATDTQYF. The CDR3 DNA follows: TGTGCCAGCGGGGCCGCCACAGATACGCAGTATTTT.

Here the CDR3 reads CASSLARSRLWADTQYF. The CDR3, as DNA: TGTGCCAGCAGTTTAGCCCGCTCCAGGTTATGGGCAGATACGCAGTATTTT. The chain carries TRBV28 and TRBJ2-3; no clear D. CDR1 is MDHEN, CDR2 SYDVKM, per germline. The CDR3 spans 17 residues. With 2 bases removed from V and 4 bases from J, the gap between germline ends came to 19 bases.

This clone appeared a few times. The chain combines TRBV6-6 with TRBJ1-4, with D hard to call. This CDR3 spans 13 amino acids. Germline V CDR1 and CDR2: MNHNY, SVGAGI (reference sequence). The V end was cut by 5 bases, the J end by 13 bases, with 17 bases between. The CDR3 nucleotides read TGTGCCAGCAGTCTTATGCAGTCTGGGAGACTGTTTTTT. Translating gives CASSLMQSGRLFF.

The chain links TRBV6-4 to TRBJ1-5; a weak D match, TRBD1 (5 bases). V lost 7 bases, J lost 10 bases, and 14 bases lay in between. CDR3 length: 12 amino acids. Germline V gene data show CDR1 as MRHNA and CDR2 as SNTAGT. As DNA, the CDR3 is TGTGCCAGCAAGGGGCTGGTTGAACCCCAGCATTTT. Residues: CASKGLVEPQHF.